One sample yielded the 21 T cell receptor beta chains listed below, sequenced in a study of blood T cell repertoires in COVID-19. Clones were read by immunoSEQ multiplex PCR, and TCRdb kept only the in-frame ones, dropping some. Here the sample spans some 270,000 clones, roughly 90% being singletons. The sample comprised peripheral blood. The source is a man younger than 45 with acute or convalescent COVID-19.

This chain links TRBV4-2 with TRBJ1-2; 9 bases map to TRBD1. The CDR3 runs 15 residues. Germline V gene sequence: CDR1 LGHNA, CDR2 YNFKEQ. The V gene end was trimmed by 4 bases and the J gene end by 4 bases; junction bases not matched to a gene: 7. CDR3: CASSRRDRESYGYTF. CDR3 in DNA: TGTGCCAGCAGCCGCAGGGACAGGGAAAGCTATGGCTACACCTTC.

The chain joins TRBV3-1 (or the pseudogene TRBV3-2) to TRBJ2-2; no clear D gene. V lost 4 bases and J lost 4, with 7 bases in between. The CDR3 length is 13 residues. Germline CDR1 and CDR2: LGHDT and YNNKEL (reference sequence). This CDR3 reads CASSRGSTGELFF. DNA for the CDR3: TGTGCCAGCAGCCGAGGCAGCACCGGGGAGCTGTTTTTT.

The V and J genes are TRBV4-1 and TRBJ1-4; possible D gene TRBD1, 6 bases. The germline CDR1 and CDR2 sequences are MGHRA and YSYEKL. Trimming left V 8 bases short and J 6 bases short, with 13 bases between. This CDR3 contains 13 residues. CDR3 DNA: TGCGCCAGCGGAAGGGGGGGCGATGAAAAACTGTTTTTT. As protein: CASGRGGDEKLFF.

This chain connects TRBV15 to TRBJ2-1, with 9 bases fitting TRBD2. The junction had 19 bases not matched to a gene; V was cut back by 2 bases and J by 5 bases. This CDR3 has 20 residues. Germline CDR1 reads LNHNV; CDR2 reads YYDKDF (reference sequence). CDR3 sequence: CATSRLRGRREGPRDNEQFF. The CDR3 DNA follows: TGTGCCACCAGCAGATTGAGGGGGCGGCGGGAGGGCCCTCGGGACAATGAGCAGTTCTTC.

To note about this clone: Other nucleotide sequences from this sample produce the same CDR3. This sequence joins TRBV28 and TRBJ1-5; D might be TRBD1 (6 bases). With 3 bases removed from V and 2 bases from J, the gap between germline ends came to 14 bases. The CDR3 sequence is 16 residues long. The germline V gene encodes CDR1 MDHEN and CDR2 SYDVKM. CDR3 DNA: TGTGCCAGCAGTTTTGGTCGCAGGGGTGGCAATCAGCCCCAGCATTTT. Its translation is CASSFGRRGGNQPQHF.

The chain joins TRBV30 to TRBJ1-3; D call uncertain. Germline-derived CDR1 and CDR2 are GTSNPN and SVGIG (reference sequence). The CDR3 has 14 residues. V was trimmed by 2 bases and J by 0 bases, leaving 8 bases between them. The CDR3, as DNA: TGTGCCTGGAGTATACAGCTCTCTGGAAACACCATATATTTT. Translation gives CAWSIQLSGNTIYF.

The genes are TRBV6-6 and TRBJ1-5; perhaps TRBD1 as D (5 bases). CDR1 MNHNY and CDR2 SVGAGI come from the germline V gene (reference sequence). The CDR3 length is 16 residues. Between the trimmed V and J ends, which lost 0 bases and 4 bases, there was a span of 13 bases. DNA for the CDR3: TGTGCCAGCAGTTACTCTTCAGGGATCCCAAATCAGCCCCAGCATTTT. Protein product: CASSYSSGIPNQPQHF.

This clone was found once. The rearrangement joins TRBV5-8 to TRBJ2-2; 8 bases align to TRBD2. Looked up from germline, CDR1 is SGHTS and CDR2 is YDEGEE. J gave up 2 bases and V 4 bases, and 10 bases lay outside the gene matches. CDR3 length equals 17 residues. The CDR3 is CASSVRLAGVNTGELFF. For the CDR3, the DNA is TGTGCCAGCAGCGTTCGTCTAGCGGGCGTTAACACCGGGGAGCTGTTTTTT.

Turning to this clone: One end of the junction varies from germline; a read error may be responsible. This chain links TRBV18 with TRBJ1-2, with D unclear. The CDR3 spans 9 residues. The germline gives CDR1 KGHSH, CDR2 LQKENI. The CDR3, as DNA: TGTGCCAGCTCACCGACAATGCTCTTC. Encoded protein: CASSPTMLF.

This clone came up many times. The chain couples TRBV12-3 or TRBV12-4 to TRBJ2-7; D gene ambiguous. The CDR3 consists of 12 residues. The V end lost 4 bases, the J end lost 3 bases, and 7 bases lay between the germline ends. CDR3 region: CASSSTLYEQYF. In DNA form, the CDR3 reads TGTGCCAGCAGTTCCACTCTCTACGAGCAGTACTTC.

The V call is TRBV5-5, the J call TRBJ2-5; 9 bases match TRBD2. V trimming: 4 bases; J trimming: 1 base; junction bases outside the gene matches: 8. Looked up from germline, CDR1 is SGHKS and CDR2 is YYEKEE (reference sequence). CDR3 length: 16 residues. The CDR3 protein is CASSAGLAGTQETQYF. The CDR3 nucleotides read TGTGCCAGCAGCGCCGGCCTAGCGGGGACCCAAGAGACCCAGTACTTC.

About this clone itself: At one of its ends the junction is not consistent with the germline gene, which may arise from a read error. The chain's CDR3 is CASNQKGGAEGYTF. CDR3 in DNA: TGTGCCAGCAACCAAAAGGGAGGGGCGGAAGGCTACACCTTC. The chain carries TRBV3-1 (or the pseudogene TRBV3-2) and TRBJ1-2; D is possibly TRBD1 (5 bases). This CDR3 is built from 14 residues. Looked up from germline, CDR1 is LGHDT and CDR2 is YNNKEL (reference sequence).

The genes are TRBV5-1 and TRBJ1-1; D gene unclear. CDR1 and CDR2 from the germline V gene are SGHRS and YFSETQ. The CDR3 consists of 13 residues. V gave up 0 bases and J gave up 1 base, with 4 bases separating them. CDR3 DNA sequence: TGCGCCAGCAGCTTGGTCCGGAACACTGAAGCTTTCTTT. Amino acid sequence: CASSLVRNTEAFF.

This clone was detected once. The chain is built from TRBV5-1 and TRBJ1-2; 11 nucleotides align to TRBD1. The CDR3 length is 14 residues. J was trimmed by 8 bases and V by 3 bases; bases with no gene match: 6. CDR1 and CDR2 from the germline V gene are SGHRS and YFSETQ. CDR3 residues: CASSSDRGLGGYTF. DNA of the CDR3: TGCGCCAGCAGCTCGGACAGGGGGCTTGGAGGCTACACCTTC.

The CDR3 DNA reads TGTGCCAGCAGTTACCATAGTGGCAATGAGCAGTTCTTC. Translation: CASSYHSGNEQFF. The chain uses TRBV6-5 and TRBJ2-1, with D uncertain. The germline CDR1 and CDR2 sequences are MNHEY and SVGAGI. With 2 bases removed from V and 6 bases from J, the gap between germline ends came to 8 bases. CDR3 length equals 13 residues.

The chain uses TRBV5-1 and TRBJ1-2; weak D call: TRBD1 (6 bases). The CDR3 totals 16 residues. V lost 4 bases, J lost 1 base, and 17 bases lay in between. In germline, CDR1 is SGHRS, CDR2 YFSETQ. CDR3 bases: TGCGCCAGCAGCACCGAAATACAGGGTCTTAACTATGGCTACACCTTC. This codes for CASSTEIQGLNYGYTF.

The chain joins TRBV5-1 to TRBJ2-3; 9 bases align to TRBD1. Germline trimming cut 0 bases from V and 6 bases from J; bases unmatched to any gene: 8. The CDR3 contains 16 residues. Per germline, CDR1 SGHRS and CDR2 YFSETQ. CDR3 protein: CASSLAGTGRLDTQYF. The CDR3 DNA sequence: TGCGCCAGCAGCTTGGCCGGGACAGGGAGGTTGGATACGCAGTATTTT.

The rearrangement uses TRBV11-3 and TRBJ2-2, with D possibly TRBD1 on 7 matching bases. Germline CDR1 reads SGHNT; CDR2 reads YENEEA. V was shortened by 8 bases and J by 6 bases, with 19 bases between the two germline ends. This CDR3 region has 15 residues. The CDR3 DNA reads TGTGCCAGCCGGGGGACGCAGGGGGGCCCCGGGGAGCTGTTTTTT. Protein product: CASRGTQGGPGELFF.

This clone was seen once. CDR3 protein: CASTADMNTEAFF. The CDR3 nucleotides read TGTGCCAGTACCGCAGATATGAACACTGAAGCTTTCTTT. The gene calls are TRBV19 and TRBJ1-1; D is uncertain. Trimming stripped 7 bases from V and 0 bases from J, with 9 bases between. The CDR3 extends over 13 amino acids. Germline loops: CDR1 LNHDA, CDR2 SQIVND (reference sequence).

The gene calls are TRBV27 and TRBJ2-7; 7 bases fit TRBD2. The CDR3 has 16 amino acids. V shed 3 bases and J 2 bases; nucleotides not matched to a gene: 10. Germline CDR1 is MNHEY and CDR2 is SMNVEV (reference sequence). The CDR3 bases are TGTGCCAGCAGTTTTGGGGGGGTGACAGCCGCCTACGAGCAGTACTTC. Protein: CASSFGGVTAAYEQYF.

The rearrangement uses TRBV10-1 and TRBJ1-6; 7 bases are a match to TRBD1. With V trimmed by 6 bases and J by 6 bases, 26 bases remained unmatched. Germline CDR1 reads WNHNN; CDR2 reads SYGVQD (reference sequence). CDR3 length: 21 residues. In nucleotides, the CDR3 is TGCGCCAGCAGACTTCTTACAGGGGATCCCGATACTCCTGCCTTTAATTCACCCCTCCACTTT. It is translated as CASRLLTGDPDTPAFNSPLHF.